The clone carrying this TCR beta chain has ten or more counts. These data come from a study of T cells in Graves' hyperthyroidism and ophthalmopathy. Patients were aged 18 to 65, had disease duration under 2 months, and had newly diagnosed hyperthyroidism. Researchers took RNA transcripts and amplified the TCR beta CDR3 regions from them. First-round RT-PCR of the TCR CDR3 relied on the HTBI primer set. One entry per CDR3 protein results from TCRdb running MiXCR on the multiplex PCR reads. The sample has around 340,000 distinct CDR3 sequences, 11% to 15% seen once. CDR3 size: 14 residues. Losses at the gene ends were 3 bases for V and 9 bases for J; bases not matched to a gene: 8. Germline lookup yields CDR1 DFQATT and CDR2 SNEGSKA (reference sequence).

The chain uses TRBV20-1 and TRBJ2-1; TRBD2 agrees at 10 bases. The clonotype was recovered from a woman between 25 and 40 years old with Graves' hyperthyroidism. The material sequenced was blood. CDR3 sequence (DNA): TGCAGTGCTAGCCCTAGCGGGAGTGTCGGTGAGCAGTTCTTC. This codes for CSASPSGSVGEQFF.